These T cell receptor beta chains were read from a single sample in a study of cytomegalovirus exposure and HLA in healthy donors. The repertoire was sequenced with immunoSEQ multiplex PCR; TCRdb's copy has only in-frame clones and lacks some. The sample comprises tens of thousands of clones, about 85% of which are singletons, and about 2.9% rests with the top ten. The sample consisted of PBMCs. These receptors all stem from a man aged 45 to 65 in good health and CMV-seronegative. The conserved cysteine and the conserved F or W are not part of the CDR3 here. D genes are given only for firm matches.

j_call v_call d_call cdr3_aa
TRBJ2-7 TRBV19 TRBD1 ASSRSPGQGVYEQY
TRBJ2-5 TRBV15 TRBD1 ATSRTGAGETQY
TRBJ2-1 TRBV10-3 NA AISESELWEQF
TRBJ2-1 TRBV7-2 NA ASSFRGNNEQF
TRBJ1-1 TRBV4-1 NA ASSQQRVNTEAF
TRBJ1-4 TRBV5-1 NA ASSLAAGVNEKLF
TRBJ1-2 TRBV4-1 NA ASSQDRAGDGYT
TRBJ2-5 TRBV5-6 TRBD2 ASSLASGGGETQY
TRBJ2-3 TRBV10-3 TRBD2 AISEGLAGVLDTQY
TRBJ2-2 TRBV9 NA ASKGRGNTGELF
TRBJ2-7 TRBV7-6 NA ASSKGQTSSYEQY
TRBJ2-7 TRBV5-6 NA ASSLGEFGYEQY
TRBJ2-1 TRBV27 NA ASSPHRSLTVTNEQF
TRBJ1-1 TRBV19 NA ASNKRGSNTEAF
TRBJ1-6 TRBV7-2 TRBD1 ASCPGTGVSSYNSPLH
TRBJ2-7 TRBV4-1 TRBD1 ASSRDRGYEQY
TRBJ1-4 TRBV29-1 TRBD1 SVEGTGQEKLF
TRBJ1-2 TRBV7-9 NA ASSLASPYGYT
TRBJ1-5 TRBV18 TRBD1 ASSPSGQGGGFGNQPQH
TRBJ2-1 TRBV4-3 TRBD2 ASSQDRGDAYNEQF
TRBJ2-7 TRBV19 NA ASSIGGSEQY
TRBJ2-7 TRBV14 NA ASSPGGGPGGQY
TRBJ1-2 TRBV4-1 NA ASSQAAGLNYGYT
TRBJ2-7 TRBV4-2 NA ASSQLGHSSYEQY
TRBJ1-5 TRBV5-6 NA ASSADGVGGNQPQH
TRBJ2-2 TRBV5-4 NA ASSLGGAGELF
TRBJ2-1 TRBV7-2 TRBD2 ASSTSGGAYEQF
TRBJ2-6 TRBV2 TRBD1 ASSRQGLVANVLT
TRBJ1-6 TRBV9 TRBD1 ASSVEGAGFSPLH
TRBJ2-5 TRBV9 TRBD2 ASSVPGGGEETQY
TRBJ2-2 TRBV11-1 TRBD1 ASSLGISGGSGELF
TRBJ2-1 TRBV15 TRBD2 ATSRGGTSANEQF
TRBJ2-7 TRBV18 NA ASSPEVAFTYEQY
TRBJ2-5 TRBV5-1 TRBD1 ASSLQGPIGETQY
TRBJ1-5 TRBV5-6 NA ASSPTQGQPQH
TRBJ1-6 TRBV7-9 NA SSSLASGGLGNSPLH
TRBJ1-1 TRBV30 TRBD1 AWSFRAGGMNTEAF
TRBJ2-7 TRBV5-1 TRBD1 ASSFGTASYEQY
TRBJ1-5 TRBV7-9 NA ASSLDGGVGNQPQH
TRBJ1-2 TRBV7-9 NA ASSLQGRYGYT
TRBJ2-3 TRBV9 TRBD2 ASSGASGRTDTQY
TRBJ2-3 TRBV5-4 NA ASSFRGESTDTQY
TRBJ2-7 TRBV27 TRBD1 ASRTGQVRSYEQY
TRBJ2-2 TRBV6-1 TRBD1 ASSEEGQKTTGELF
TRBJ1-4 TRBV28 NA ASSDRPPNEKLF